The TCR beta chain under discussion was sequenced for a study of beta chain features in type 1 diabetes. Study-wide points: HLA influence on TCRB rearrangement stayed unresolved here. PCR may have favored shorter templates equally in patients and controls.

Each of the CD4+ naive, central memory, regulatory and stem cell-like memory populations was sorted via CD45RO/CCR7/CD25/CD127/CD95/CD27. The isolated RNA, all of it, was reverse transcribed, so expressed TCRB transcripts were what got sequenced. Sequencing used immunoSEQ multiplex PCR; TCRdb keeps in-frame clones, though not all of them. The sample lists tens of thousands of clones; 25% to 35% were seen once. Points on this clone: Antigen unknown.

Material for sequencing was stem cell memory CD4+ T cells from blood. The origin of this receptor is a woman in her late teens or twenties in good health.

CDR3 residues: CASSHRLAGSITDTQYF. CDR3 DNA: TGTGCCAGCAGCCACAGACTAGCGGGGTCTATTACAGATACGCAGTATTTT. The rearrangement links TRBV9 to TRBJ2-3, with 11 bases identical to TRBD2. Germline V lookup: CDR1 SGDLS, CDR2 YYNGEE. J was trimmed by 3 bases and V by 4 bases; bases with no gene match: 10. This CDR3 has 17 residues.